This record looks at one T cell receptor (beta chain) sequence and its context. The antigen is unknown. These data originate in a study of T-cell memory formation after mild COVID-19. Findings of the study overall: Memory sampled before infection contained some responding clones, suggesting cross-reactive memory joined.

Germline V gene data show CDR1 as SGHRS and CDR2 as YFSETQ. V gave up 0 bases and J gave up 8 bases; unmatched junction bases: 22. The CDR3 totals 20 residues. Each CDR3 protein gets one entry after TCRdb re-called the 5' RACE reads with MiXCR. The table lists about 150,000 distinct CDR3 sequences, approximately 25% of them singletons. The sample was PBMCs or a T cell subset sorted from them (not recorded which). The chain carries TRBV5-1 and TRBJ2-2, with 7 bases fitting TRBD2. This sequence was found in an adult woman who had mild COVID-19 (a few samples of this study predate the infection). Cell type and time point are not known. CDR3 sequence: CASSLALLAVSGAPPGELFF. The CDR3 DNA follows: TGCGCCAGCAGCTTGGCCCTCCTAGCGGTTTCCGGGGCCCCACCGGGGGAGCTGTTTTTT.